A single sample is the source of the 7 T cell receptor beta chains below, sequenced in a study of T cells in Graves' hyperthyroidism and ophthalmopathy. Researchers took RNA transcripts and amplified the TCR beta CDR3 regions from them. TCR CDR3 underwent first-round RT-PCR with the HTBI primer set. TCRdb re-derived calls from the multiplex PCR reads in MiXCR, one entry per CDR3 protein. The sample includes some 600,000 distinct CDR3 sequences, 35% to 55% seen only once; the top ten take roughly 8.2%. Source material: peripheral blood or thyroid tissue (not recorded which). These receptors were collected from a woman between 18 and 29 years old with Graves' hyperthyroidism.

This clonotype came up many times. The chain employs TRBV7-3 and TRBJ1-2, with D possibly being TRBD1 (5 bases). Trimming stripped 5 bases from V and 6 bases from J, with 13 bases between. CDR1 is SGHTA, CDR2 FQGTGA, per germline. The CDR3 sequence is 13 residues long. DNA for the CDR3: TGTGCCAGCAGCCCGCGCGGGACCGATGGCTACACCTTC. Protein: CASSPRGTDGYTF.

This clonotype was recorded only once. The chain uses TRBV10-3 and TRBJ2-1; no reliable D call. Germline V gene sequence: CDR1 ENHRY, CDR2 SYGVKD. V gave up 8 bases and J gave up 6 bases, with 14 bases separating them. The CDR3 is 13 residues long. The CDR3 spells CAIHETLGNEQFF. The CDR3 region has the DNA TGTGCCATCCATGAGACCCTCGGCAATGAGCAGTTCTTC.

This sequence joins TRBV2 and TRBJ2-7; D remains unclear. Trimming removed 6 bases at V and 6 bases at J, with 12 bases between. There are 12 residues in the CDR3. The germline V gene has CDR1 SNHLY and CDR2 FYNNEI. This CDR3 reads CASSPANSEQYF. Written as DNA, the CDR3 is TGTGCCAGCAGCCCCGCCAACTCCGAGCAGTACTTC. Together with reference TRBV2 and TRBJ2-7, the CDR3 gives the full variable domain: EPEVTQTPSHQVTQMGQEVILRCVPISNHLYFYWYRQILGQKVEFLVSFYNNEISEKSEIFDDQFSVERPDGSNFTLKIRSTKLEDSAMYFCASSPANSEQYFGPGTRLTVT.

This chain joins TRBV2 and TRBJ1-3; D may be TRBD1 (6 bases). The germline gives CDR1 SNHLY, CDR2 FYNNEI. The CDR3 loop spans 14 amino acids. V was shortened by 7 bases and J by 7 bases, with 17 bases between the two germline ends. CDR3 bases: TGTGCCAGCACCGAAACAGGGAGGGCCAACACCATATATTTT. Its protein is CASTETGRANTIYF. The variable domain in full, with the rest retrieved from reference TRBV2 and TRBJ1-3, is EPEVTQTPSHQVTQMGQEVILRCVPISNHLYFYWYRQILGQKVEFLVSFYNNEISEKSEIFDDQFSVERPDGSNFTLKIRSTKLEDSAMYFCASTETGRANTIYFGEGSWLTVV.

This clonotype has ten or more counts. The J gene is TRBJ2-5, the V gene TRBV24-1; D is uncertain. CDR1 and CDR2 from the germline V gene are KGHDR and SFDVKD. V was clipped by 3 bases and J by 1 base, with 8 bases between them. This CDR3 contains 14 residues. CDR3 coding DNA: TGTGCCACCAGTGATAATGGGTTCCAAGAGACCCAGTACTTC. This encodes CATSDNGFQETQYF.

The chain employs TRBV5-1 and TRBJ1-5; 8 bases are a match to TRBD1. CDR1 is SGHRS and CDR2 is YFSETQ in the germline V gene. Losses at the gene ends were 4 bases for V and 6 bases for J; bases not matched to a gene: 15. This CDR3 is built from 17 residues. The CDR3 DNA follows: TGCGCCAGCAGCCGGGATCTGGGACAGGCCCGCCGTCAGCCCCAGCATTTT. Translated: CASSRDLGQARRQPQHF.

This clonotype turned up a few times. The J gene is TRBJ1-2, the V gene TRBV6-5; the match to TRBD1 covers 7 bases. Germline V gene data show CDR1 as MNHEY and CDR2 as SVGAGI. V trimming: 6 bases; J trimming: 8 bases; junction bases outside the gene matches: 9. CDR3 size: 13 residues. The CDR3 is CASSYTGDRGYTF. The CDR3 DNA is TGTGCCAGCAGCTATACAGGGGACCGCGGCTACACCTTC.